This T cell receptor (beta chain) was found in a study of cytomegalovirus exposure and HLA in healthy donors. Study-level background: Within an early data release were around 87 million unique TCRs drawn from HLA-typed donors. Study observations and caveats: Accounts indicate the classifier identified cytomegalovirus status with strong specificity and sensitivity. Later analysis associated a missense DCLRE1C variant with TCR beta V- and J-gene trimming. Fewer than 200 TCR beta chains were listed as cytomegalovirus-associated.

Of note for this clone: Its antigen remains unknown.

The PCR made use of 60 Vbeta and 13 Jbeta primers. Profiled with immunoSEQ multiplex PCR; TCRdb holds only in-frame clones, not every one. The repertoire has fewer than 110,000 clones, around 72% of them found once; the top ten carry around 13%. The specimen was PBMCs. The sequence came from a woman aged 35 to 49 in good health and CMV-seropositive.

Here the CDR3 DNA reads TGCGCCAGCAGCCCCGGACAGGGCCTTGGAAACACCATATATTTT. It encodes CASSPGQGLGNTIYF. The chain couples TRBV5-1 to TRBJ1-3; 8 bases line up with TRBD1. The CDR3 contains 15 residues. Trimming at V came to 4 bases and at J to 3 bases, leaving 6 bases not matched to a gene. CDR1 and CDR2 from the germline V gene are SGHRS and YFSETQ.